The 29 T cell receptor beta chains in this list originate from one sample, sequenced in a study of post-analysis software for immune sequencing data. Whole-study results and caveats: Five TRBV segments (TRBV5-6, TRBV5-1 and TRBV20-1 among them) occurred more frequently in patients than in controls.

No cognate antigen is known for these TCRs. Tagging with unique molecular identifiers was a feature of the TCR beta cDNA libraries. One entry per CDR3 protein, called by TCRdb with MiXCR from the PCR reads. Seen here are fewer than 550,000 distinct CDR3 sequences, 30% to 40% observed once, and the top ten hold 4.5% to 7.5%. Material for sequencing was blood. Receptor source: a girl under 18 with multiple sclerosis.

This clonotype showed up just a few times. The chain is built from TRBV2 and TRBJ2-7, with D possibly matching TRBD1 (5 bases). The CDR3 contains 14 residues. CDR1 is SNHLY, CDR2 FYNNEI, per germline. V was trimmed by 6 bases and J by 1 base, leaving 13 bases between them. The CDR3 region is CASRLMGQSYEQYF. For the CDR3, the DNA is TGTGCCAGCAGGTTAATGGGGCAGTCCTACGAGCAGTACTTC.

The chain has TRBV7-2 and TRBJ2-3; 9 nucleotides agree with TRBD2. This CDR3 has 16 residues. Looked up from germline, CDR1 is SGHTA and CDR2 is FQGNSA. J lost 6 bases, V lost 5 bases, and 12 bases had no gene match. CDR3 in DNA: TGTGCCAGCAGCCTCGACCTAGCGGGGTACTTGGATACGCAGTATTTT. It is translated as CASSLDLAGYLDTQYF.

The chain recombines TRBV13 with TRBJ1-1; 10 nucleotides align to TRBD1. J gave up 4 bases and V 3 bases, and 8 bases lay outside the gene matches. The CDR3 contains 16 residues. Germline CDR1 PRHDT, CDR2 FYEKMQ (reference sequence). CDR3 protein: CASSFTRTGGTTEAFF. CDR3 DNA: TGTGCCAGCAGCTTTACACGGACAGGGGGGACCACTGAAGCTTTCTTT.

The chain carries TRBV7-2 and TRBJ2-7, with 16 nucleotides matching TRBD2. The better agreement between TRBJ2-5 and the DNA end casts doubt on the J call. The CDR3 runs to 16 residues. In germline, CDR1 is SGHTA, CDR2 FQGNSA. The CDR3 reads CASSLGLAGGRETQYF. CDR3 sequence (DNA): TGTGCCAGCAGCTTGGGACTAGCGGGGGGGCGGGAGACCCAGTACTTC.

In its sample, this clonotype was seen a few times. This rearrangement joins TRBV2 to TRBJ1-1; D gene uncertain. Germline CDR1 is SNHLY and CDR2 is FYNNEI. CDR3 length: 14 amino acids. The V gene lost 7 bases and the J gene lost 1 base, with 13 bases spanning the gap. The CDR3 DNA reads as TGTGCCAGCACGACCTTGAAGGGGAACACTGAAGCTTTCTTT. Protein product: CASTTLKGNTEAFF.

The gene calls are TRBV5-1 and TRBJ2-5, with TRBD2 matching over 14 bases. The junction had 3 bases not matched to a gene; V was cut back by 4 bases and J by 4 bases. The CDR3 is made up of 15 amino acids. Per germline, CDR1 SGHRS and CDR2 YFSETQ. CDR3 in DNA: TGCGCCAGCAGCGCCGGGACTAGCGGGGGAGAGACCCAGTACTTC. This sequence encodes CASSAGTSGGETQYF.

This clonotype was counted a single time. V is TRBV12-3 or TRBV12-4 and J is TRBJ1-4; 8 bases agree with TRBD1. Trimming took 4 bases from V and 11 from J; bases not matched to a gene: 12. The CDR3 length is 15 residues. This chain's CDR3 is CASSSPNPQGGKLFF. The CDR3 DNA is TGTGCCAGCAGTTCCCCGAACCCACAGGGGGGGAAACTGTTTTTT.

This chain connects TRBV20-1 to TRBJ2-1; D gene unclear. The germline CDR1 and CDR2 sequences are DFQATT and SNEGSKA (reference sequence). The CDR3 has 12 amino acids. V lost 6 bases and J lost 5, with 11 bases in between. CDR3: CSARYVDNEQFF. DNA of the CDR3: TGCAGTGCCCGTTACGTAGACAATGAGCAGTTCTTC.

This clonotype has just a few counts. This sequence joins TRBV6-5 and TRBJ2-7, with TRBD1 matching over 9 bases. V lost 4 bases, J lost 3 bases, and 7 bases stayed unmatched. CDR1 is MNHEY and CDR2 is SVGAGI in the germline V gene. The CDR3 contains 15 residues. CDR3 sequence reads: CASSSGDRAVYEQYF. The CDR3 bases are TGTGCCAGCAGTTCGGGGGACAGGGCGGTCTACGAGCAGTACTTC.

The chain couples TRBV2 to TRBJ2-2; unclear D gene. The CDR3 has 12 residues. The ends were cut back, 6 bases at V and 5 bases at J, with 7 bases in the middle. Germline CDR1 and CDR2: SNHLY and FYNNEI. The DNA of the CDR3 is TGTGCCAGCAGGCGCGCGACCGGGGAGCTGTTTTTT. This translates into CASRRATGELFF.

This clonotype has only a few counts. The DNA of the CDR3 is TGCGCCAGCATAACAGGGACGGTCACAGTGTCCTATAGCAATCAGCCCCAGCATTTT. Its protein product is CASITGTVTVSYSNQPQHF. The chain employs TRBV10-1 and TRBJ1-5; D might be TRBD1 (6 bases). The CDR3 consists of 19 residues. The ends were cut back, 7 bases at V and 0 bases at J, with 25 bases in the middle. The germline V gene has CDR1 WNHNN and CDR2 SYGVQD (reference sequence).

This rearrangement joins TRBV15 to TRBJ1-2; D unclear. The CDR3 covers 17 residues. V was trimmed by 0 bases and J by 4 bases, leaving 18 bases between them. Germline CDR1 is LNHNV and CDR2 is YYDKDF (reference sequence). In DNA form, the CDR3 reads TGTGCCACCAGCAGAGATTGGATAGCAGCTACCTTCTATGGCTACACCTTC. Its protein is CATSRDWIAATFYGYTF.

Turning to this clonotype: Relative to the germline gene, one junction end is altered; a read error may explain this. The rearrangement links TRBV7-9 to TRBJ1-6, with D maybe TRBD1 (6 bases). The germline gives CDR1 SEHNR, CDR2 FQNEAQ (reference sequence). This CDR3 region has 14 residues. The CDR3 bases are TGTGCCTGCAGCCAGAATGGCAGGGGTTCACCCCTCCACTTT. Protein: CACSQNGRGSPLHF.

This chain links TRBV7-9 with TRBJ2-5, with unresolved D. The germline V gene has CDR1 SEHNR and CDR2 FQNEAQ (reference sequence). Trimming shortened V by 2 bases and J by 5 bases, and 12 bases separated the two germline ends. The CDR3 runs to 14 residues. The CDR3 DNA follows: TGTGCCAGCAGCTTATCACTGAGGCGGGAGACCCAGTACTTC. The encoded protein is CASSLSLRRETQYF.

This clonotype has just a few counts. The chain couples TRBV6-6 to TRBJ2-7; D gene ambiguous. This CDR3 comprises 14 residues. Germline-derived CDR1 and CDR2 are MNHNY and SVGAGI (reference sequence). V was clipped by 2 bases and J by 0 bases, with 8 bases between them. CDR3 in DNA: TGTGCCAGCAGTTACGGCGCTAGCTCCTACGAGCAGTACTTC. This gives the protein CASSYGASSYEQYF.

To note about this clonotype: Sequence at one end of the junction differs from germline and may be a read error. The chain employs TRBV5-1 and TRBJ2-1, with a weak D call TRBD1 (5 bases). The germline gives CDR1 SGHRS, CDR2 YFSETQ. The CDR3 runs 14 residues. Here the CDR3 DNA reads TGCACCAGCAGCTTGCAACAGGTCCGCAATGAGCAGTTCTTC. It yields the protein CTSSLQQVRNEQFF.

V and J are TRBV5-4 and TRBJ2-1, with TRBD2 matching 12 bases. Trimming at V came to 4 bases and at J to 4 bases, leaving 3 bases not matched to a gene. The CDR3 covers 15 residues. CDR1 and CDR2 from the germline V gene are SGHNT and YYREEE (reference sequence). The CDR3 here is CASSGGTSGYNEQFF. The CDR3 DNA is TGTGCCAGCAGCGGAGGGACTAGCGGGTACAATGAGCAGTTCTTC.

This clonotype was seen only a few times. J is TRBJ1-1 and V is TRBV15; TRBD1 is a possible D gene (5 bases). The ends were cut back, 0 bases at V and 4 bases at J, with 9 bases in the middle. The CDR3 loop spans 14 amino acids. The germline V gene encodes CDR1 LNHNV and CDR2 YYDKDF (reference sequence). Here the CDR3 reads CATSRDSGVTEAFF. CDR3 in DNA: TGTGCCACCAGCAGAGATTCGGGGGTCACTGAAGCTTTCTTT.

The V gene is TRBV9, the J gene TRBJ1-4; D unresolved. The V gene's germline CDR1 is SGDLS and CDR2 YYNGEE. Trimming removed 0 bases at V and 0 bases at J, with 3 bases between. The CDR3 totals 14 residues. CDR3 protein: CASSVDPTNEKLFF. CDR3 DNA: TGTGCCAGCAGCGTAGACCCAACTAATGAAAAACTGTTTTTT.

CDR3 nucleotide sequence: TGTGCCAGCAGCCAAGGAATGACTCGGCAGGGTCGCAATGAGCAGTTCTTC. Protein sequence: CASSQGMTRQGRNEQFF. The J gene is TRBJ2-1, the V gene TRBV14; D possibly corresponds to TRBD1 (5 bases). CDR1 and CDR2 (germline): SGHDN, FVKESK. The CDR3 runs 17 residues. V gave up 1 base and J gave up 6 bases, with 19 bases separating them. Based on the CDR3 plus reference TRBV14 and TRBJ2-1, the full variable domain is EAGVTQFPSHSVIEKGQTVTLRCDPISGHDNLYWYRRVMGKEIKFLLHFVKESKQDESGMPNNRFLAERTGGTYSTLKVQPAELEDSGVYFCASSQGMTRQGRNEQFFGPGTRLTVL.

This chain uses TRBV5-1 with TRBJ2-1; TRBD2 matches at 7 bases. In germline, CDR1 is SGHRS, CDR2 YFSETQ. V gave up 3 bases and J gave up 6 bases; unmatched junction bases: 15. This CDR3 is 17 amino acids long. CDR3: CASSSLSGGLSINEQFF. CDR3 nucleotides: TGCGCCAGCAGCTCCCTATCTGGGGGACTATCGATCAATGAGCAGTTCTTC.

This clonotype was counted a few times. The rearrangement links TRBV5-1 to TRBJ2-1; no definite D call. The CDR3 has 14 residues. V was pared by 6 bases and J by 0 bases, with 10 bases between. From germline, CDR1 is SGHRS and CDR2 YFSETQ. CDR3 protein: CASTGASSYNEQFF. The CDR3, as DNA: TGCGCCAGCACAGGAGCGAGCTCCTACAATGAGCAGTTCTTC.

The chain combines TRBV25-1 with TRBJ2-5, with TRBD2 matching 10 bases. V lost 7 bases, J lost 11 bases, and 10 bases stayed unmatched. Germline values: CDR1 MGHDK, CDR2 SYGVNS. CDR3 length equals 13 residues. CDR3 region: CASMLAGVNEQYF. CDR3 DNA sequence: TGTGCCAGCATGCTAGCGGGGGTCAATGAGCAGTACTTC.

This clonotype was seen only once. V usage is TRBV6-5 and J usage is TRBJ1-5; maybe TRBD1 (6 bases). Per germline, CDR1 MNHEY and CDR2 SVGAGI. The CDR3 has 18 residues. Between the trimmed V and J ends, which lost 2 bases and 4 bases, there was a span of 21 bases. Here the CDR3 reads CASSYSRQVRGSNQPQHF. Here the CDR3 DNA reads TGTGCCAGCAGTTACAGCCGACAGGTACGGGGGTCAAATCAGCCCCAGCATTTT.

This clonotype has a handful of counts. The chain combines TRBV7-2 with TRBJ2-5, with 9 bases matching TRBD2. Germline trimming cut 6 bases from V and 3 bases from J; bases unmatched to any gene: 8. CDR3 length equals 15 residues. Germline V gives CDR1 SGHTA, CDR2 FQGNSA. Here the CDR3 DNA reads TGTGCCAGCAGGCCGAGCGGGGGGTGGGAAGAGACCCAGTACTTC. Its translation is CASRPSGGWEETQYF. The whole variable domain, filled in from reference TRBV7-2 and TRBJ2-5, reads GAGVSQSPSNKVTEKGKDVELRCDPISGHTALYWYRQSLGQGLEFLIYFQGNSAPDKSGLPSDRFSAERTGGSVSTLTIQRTQQEDSAVYLCASRPSGGWEETQYFGPGTRLLVL.

This clonotype showed up just a few times. V gene TRBV4-1 combines with J gene TRBJ2-5, with D possibly matching TRBD2 (7 bases). From germline, CDR1 is MGHRA and CDR2 YSYEKL. The length of the CDR3 is 14 residues. V lost 6 bases, J lost 0 bases, and 11 bases lay in between. The CDR3 nucleotides read TGCGCCAGCAGGAGCGGGACATACCAAGAGACCCAGTACTTC. Protein: CASRSGTYQETQYF.

The rearrangement uses TRBV29-1 and TRBJ1-1, with no clear D. V was clipped by 4 bases and J by 4 bases, with 13 bases between them. Germline CDR1 reads SQVTM; CDR2 reads ANQGSEA. The CDR3 is made up of 13 amino acids. CDR3 sequence (DNA): TGCAGCGTTGCGCTCGGTGGGCCCACTGAAGCTTTCTTT. Its translation: CSVALGGPTEAFF.

The V gene is TRBV20-1, the J gene TRBJ2-7; D may be TRBD1 (6 bases). V dropped 8 bases and J dropped 2 bases, with 19 bases sitting between them. Germline V gene sequence: CDR1 DFQATT, CDR2 SNEGSKA (reference sequence). CDR3 length: 14 amino acids. CDR3 residues: CSTRPSWGPYEQYF. The CDR3 bases are TGCAGTACAAGACCGTCCTGGGGGCCCTACGAGCAGTACTTC.

V usage is TRBV11-3 and J usage is TRBJ2-5, with D tentatively TRBD2 (6 bases). This CDR3 has 14 residues. The V end lost 1 base, the J end lost 11 bases, and 17 bases lay between the germline ends. Germline lookup yields CDR1 SGHNT and CDR2 YENEEA. The CDR3 sequence is CASSLGHASGEQYF. The CDR3 region has the DNA TGTGCCAGCAGCTTAGGCCACGCCTCGGGGGAGCAGTACTTC.